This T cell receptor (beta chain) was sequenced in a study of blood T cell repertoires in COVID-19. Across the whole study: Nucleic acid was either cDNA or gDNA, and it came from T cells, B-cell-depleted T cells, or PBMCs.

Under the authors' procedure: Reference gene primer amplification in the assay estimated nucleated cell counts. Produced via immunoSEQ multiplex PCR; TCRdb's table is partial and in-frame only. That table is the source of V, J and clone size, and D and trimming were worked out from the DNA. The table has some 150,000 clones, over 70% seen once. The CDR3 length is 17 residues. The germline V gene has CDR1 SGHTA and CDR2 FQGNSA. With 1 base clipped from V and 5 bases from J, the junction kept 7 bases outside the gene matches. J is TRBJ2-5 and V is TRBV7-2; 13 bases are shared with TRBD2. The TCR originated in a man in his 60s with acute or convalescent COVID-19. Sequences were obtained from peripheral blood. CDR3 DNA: TGTGCCAGCAGCTTAGGGGTACTAGCGGGGGGGATGGAGACCCAGTACTTC. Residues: CASSLGVLAGGMETQYF.